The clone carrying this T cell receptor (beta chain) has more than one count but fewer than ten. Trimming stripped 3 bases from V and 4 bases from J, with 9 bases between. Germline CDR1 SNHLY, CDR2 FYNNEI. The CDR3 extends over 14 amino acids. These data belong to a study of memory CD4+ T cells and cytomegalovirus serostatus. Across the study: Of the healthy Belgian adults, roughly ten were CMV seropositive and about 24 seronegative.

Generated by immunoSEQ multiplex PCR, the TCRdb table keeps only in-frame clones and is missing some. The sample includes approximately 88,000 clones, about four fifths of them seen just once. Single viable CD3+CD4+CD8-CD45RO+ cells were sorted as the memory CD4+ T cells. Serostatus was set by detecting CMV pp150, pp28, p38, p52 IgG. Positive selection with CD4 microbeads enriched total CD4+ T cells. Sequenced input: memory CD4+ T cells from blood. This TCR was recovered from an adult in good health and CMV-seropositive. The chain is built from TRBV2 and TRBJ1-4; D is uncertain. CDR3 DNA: TGTGCCAGCAGTGAGGCAGGCCATAATGAAAAACTGTTTTTT. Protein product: CASSEAGHNEKLFF.